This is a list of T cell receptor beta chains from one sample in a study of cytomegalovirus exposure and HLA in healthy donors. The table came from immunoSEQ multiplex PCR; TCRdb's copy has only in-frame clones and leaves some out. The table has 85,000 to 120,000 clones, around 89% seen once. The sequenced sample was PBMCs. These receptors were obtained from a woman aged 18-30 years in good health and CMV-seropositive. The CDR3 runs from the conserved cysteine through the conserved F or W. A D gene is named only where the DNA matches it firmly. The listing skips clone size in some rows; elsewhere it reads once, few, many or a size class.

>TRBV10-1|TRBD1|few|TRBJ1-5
TGCGCCAGCAGTGGGCCGACAGGGAGGAATAGCAATCAGCCCCAGCATTTT
CASSGPTGRNSNQPQHF
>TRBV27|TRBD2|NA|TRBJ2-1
TGTGCCAGCAGTTTATTTCCCAGCGGGGGGGACAATGAGCAGTTCTTC
CASSLFPSGGDNEQFF
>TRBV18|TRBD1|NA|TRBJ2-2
TGTGCCAGCTCACCAAGACAGGGGGCGGCCGGGGAGCTGTTTTTT
CASSPRQGAAGELFF
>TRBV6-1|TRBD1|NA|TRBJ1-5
TGTGCCAGCAGAACCGGGACAGGGATAACTCAGCCCCAGCATTTT
CASRTGTGITQPQHF
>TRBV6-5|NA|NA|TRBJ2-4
TGTGCCAACCCCCGGGACATTCAGTACTTC
CANPRDIQYF
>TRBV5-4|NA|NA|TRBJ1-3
TGTGCCAGCAGCTTGCGGGGGGGAAACACCATATATTTT
CASSLRGGNTIYF
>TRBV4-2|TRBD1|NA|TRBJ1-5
TGTGCCAGCAGCCAAGAGGGACAGGGCGGTCAGCCCCAGCATTTT
CASSQEGQGGQPQHF
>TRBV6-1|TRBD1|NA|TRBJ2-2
TGTGCCAGCAGCGCGGGACAGGGAGGGACCGGGGAGCTGTTTTTT
CASSAGQGGTGELFF
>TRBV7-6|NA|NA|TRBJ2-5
TGTGCCAGCAGCTTAGGGGTCCCGGGTCTACAAGAGACCCAGTACTTC
CASSLGVPGLQETQYF
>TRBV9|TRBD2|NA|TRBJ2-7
TGTGCCAGCAGCGTGGGGACTAGCGGGGGGGACGAGCAGTACTTC
CASSVGTSGGDEQYF
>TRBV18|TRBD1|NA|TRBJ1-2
TGTGCCAGCTCACCCCCCGGGACAGTCTATGGCTACACCTTC
CASSPPGTVYGYTF
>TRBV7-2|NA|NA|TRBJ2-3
TGTGCCAGCAGTAAAGGACTTAGCACAGATACGCAGTATTTT
CASSKGLSTDTQYF
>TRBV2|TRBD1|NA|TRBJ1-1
TGTGCCAGCAGTGAAGGACAGGGGTTTGCTGAAGCTTTCTTT
CASSEGQGFAEAFF
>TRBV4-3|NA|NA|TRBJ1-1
TGCGCCAGCAGCCAGTACGCCCAGGGAACGAACACTGAAGCTTTCTTT
CASSQYAQGTNTEAFF
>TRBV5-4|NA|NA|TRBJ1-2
TGTGCCAGCAGCTTGACGACACGACAGGCGCTTAACTATGGCTACACCTTC
CASSLTTRQALNYGYTF
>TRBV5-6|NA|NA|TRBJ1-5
TGTGCCAGCAGCTTAAGTGGTAATCGGTATAGCAATCAGCCCCAGCATTTT
CASSLSGNRYSNQPQHF
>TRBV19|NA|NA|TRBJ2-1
TGTGCCAGTAGTATAGATCAGTGGGGGGGCCTGGATGAGCAGTTCTTC
CASSIDQWGGLDEQFF
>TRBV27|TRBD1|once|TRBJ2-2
TGTGCCAGCAGGACGAACAGGGGGCCGAACACCGGGGAGCTGTTTTTT
CASRTNRGPNTGELFF